A single sample gave rise to the 19 T cell receptor beta chains below, sequenced in a study of early T cells in non-severe SARS-CoV-2 infection. TCRdb reprocessed the 5' RACE reads with MiXCR, giving one entry per CDR3 protein. Of about 28,000 distinct CDR3 sequences in the sample, about 5.3% were seen once. Sequenced input: whole blood. Receptors originate from an adult who was a healthcare worker with PCR-confirmed SARS-CoV-2 infection or an uninfected control (not recorded which).

This clonotype appeared many times. The genes are TRBV20-1 and TRBJ2-5; TRBD2 matches 9 bases. There are 14 residues in the CDR3. V trimming: 0 bases; J trimming: 7 bases; junction bases outside the gene matches: 6. Germline CDR1 and CDR2: DFQATT and SNEGSKA (reference sequence). CDR3 loop: CSARDSAREGTQYF. CDR3 DNA sequence: TGCAGTGCTAGAGATAGTGCGCGGGAGGGGACCCAGTACTTC.

There are many counts of this clonotype. The gene calls are TRBV9 and TRBJ2-7, with D tentatively TRBD1 (6 bases). CDR3 length equals 14 residues. Trimming stripped 2 bases from V and 5 bases from J, with 14 bases between. Germline CDR1 and CDR2: SGDLS and YYNGEE. The CDR3 sequence is CASSVAGDINEQYF. The CDR3 nucleotides are TGTGCCAGCAGCGTGGCAGGGGACATTAACGAGCAGTACTTC.

This clonotype was observed a handful of times. V usage is TRBV4-3 and J usage is TRBJ2-2; 8 nucleotides agree with TRBD1. J gave up 0 bases and V 4 bases, and 10 bases lay outside the gene matches. The CDR3 has 18 residues. Germline CDR1 is LGHNA and CDR2 is YSLEER. Here the CDR3 reads CASSPGFRGLSNTGELFF. As DNA, the CDR3 is TGCGCCAGCAGCCCCGGTTTCAGGGGGCTATCGAACACCGGGGAGCTGTTTTTT.

This clonotype occurred many times. The rearrangement joins TRBV6-1 to TRBJ1-2, with 7 nucleotides matching TRBD1. Losses at the gene ends were 8 bases for V and 7 bases for J; bases not matched to a gene: 13. The CDR3 has 14 residues. Germline-derived CDR1 and CDR2 are MNHNS and SASEGT. CDR3 sequence reads: CASLAGDRTGGYTF. The CDR3 DNA reads TGTGCCAGCTTGGCGGGGGACAGAACTGGTGGCTACACCTTC.

At least ten counts were recorded for this clonotype. This chain uses TRBV10-3 with TRBJ1-6; 10 bases align to TRBD1. Germline lookup yields CDR1 ENHRY and CDR2 SYGVKD. V was pared by 2 bases and J by 7 bases, with 2 bases of the junction left unmatched. The CDR3 length is 15 residues. Written as DNA, the CDR3 is TGTGCCATCAGTGAGCCGGGACAGGGGAATTCACCCCTCCACTTT. This gives the protein CAISEPGQGNSPLHF.

The chain combines TRBV11-3 with TRBJ1-1, with TRBD1 as a possible D gene (5 bases). V lost 5 bases to trimming and J lost 5 bases, with 12 bases between them. This CDR3 contains 13 residues. CDR1 and CDR2 (germline): SGHNT, YENEEA. The CDR3 DNA follows: TGTGCCAGCAGCGGGGCAGTAGGAACTGAAGCTTTCTTT. Its translation is CASSGAVGTEAFF. The whole variable domain, remainder taken from reference TRBV11-3 and TRBJ1-1, is EAGVVQSPRYKIIEKKQPVAFWCNPISGHNTLYWYLQNLGQGPELLIRYENEEAVDDSQLPKDRFSAERLKGVDSTLKIQPAELGDSAVYLCASSGAVGTEAFFGQGTRLTVV.

In this sample, this clonotype turned up many times. The genes are TRBV28 and TRBJ2-1; 11 bases match TRBD2. Germline V gene sequence: CDR1 MDHEN, CDR2 SYDVKM. J lost 2 bases, V lost 3 bases, and 3 bases had no gene match. The CDR3 loop spans 16 amino acids. This chain's CDR3 is CASSFRLAGPYNEQFF. The DNA for the CDR3 is TGTGCCAGCAGTTTCCGACTAGCGGGACCCTACAATGAGCAGTTCTTC.

Ten or more counts support this clonotype. The chain's CDR3 is CASSLYQGGNEQFF. CDR3 coding DNA: TGTGCCAGCAGCTTATACCAGGGGGGCAATGAGCAGTTCTTC. The V gene is TRBV7-9, the J gene TRBJ2-1; perhaps TRBD1 as D (7 bases). The V gene lost 2 bases and the J gene lost 6 bases, with 11 bases spanning the gap. CDR3 length: 14 amino acids. Germline values: CDR1 SEHNR, CDR2 FQNEAQ (reference sequence). The full variable domain, in which reference TRBV7-9 and TRBJ2-1 provide the parts outside the CDR3, is DTGVSQNPRHKITKRGQNVTFRCDPISEHNRLYWYRQTLGQGPEFLTYFQNEAQLEKSRLLSDRFSAERPKGSFSTLEIQRTEQGDSAMYLCASSLYQGGNEQFFGPGTRLTVL.

The table lists this clonotype with many counts. The V call is TRBV6-2 or TRBV6-3, the J call TRBJ1-1, with a weak D call TRBD1 (5 bases). The CDR3 has 11 residues. Trimming took 7 bases from V and 4 from J, leaving 7 bases between them. Germline CDR1 is MNHEY and CDR2 is SVGEGT. The CDR3 nucleotides are TGTGCCAGCACCCAGGGCACTGAAGCTTTCTTT. As protein: CASTQGTEAFF.

At least ten counts were recorded for this clonotype. The rearrangement uses TRBV6-5 and TRBJ2-1; D unclear. CDR3 length equals 16 residues. V was clipped by 2 bases and J by 4 bases, with 15 bases between them. Germline V gene data show CDR1 as MNHEY and CDR2 as SVGAGI. This chain's CDR3 is CASSYGLEETYNEQFF. DNA of the CDR3: TGTGCCAGCAGTTACGGGCTAGAAGAGACGTACAATGAGCAGTTCTTC.

This clonotype was seen many times. The chain is built from TRBV18 and TRBJ2-5; D not resolved. The V end was cut by 6 bases, the J end by 4 bases, with 15 bases between. CDR3 length: 14 amino acids. Looked up from germline, CDR1 is KGHSH and CDR2 is LQKENI. The CDR3 coding sequence is TGTGCCAGCTCGCCCTACGACTCCGCAGAGACCCAGTACTTC. It translates to CASSPYDSAETQYF.

This clonotype was counted at least ten times. The J gene is TRBJ2-7, the V gene TRBV18, with D perhaps matching TRBD1 (6 bases). V lost 9 bases and J 6 bases, leaving 15 bases between the germline ends. The CDR3 consists of 12 residues. In germline, CDR1 is KGHSH, CDR2 LQKENI. This CDR3 is CASRATGTEQYF. The CDR3 coding sequence is TGTGCCAGTCGAGCTACAGGGACCGAGCAGTACTTC.

A few counts support this clonotype. This chain joins TRBV6-2 or TRBV6-3 and TRBJ2-1; 14 nucleotides line up with TRBD2. Germline CDR1 and CDR2: MNHEY and SVGEGT. With V trimmed by 10 bases and J by 4 bases, 3 bases remained unmatched. The CDR3 has 14 residues. The CDR3 region is CATGTSGSYNEQFF. Written as DNA, the CDR3 is TGTGCCACCGGGACTAGCGGGAGTTACAATGAGCAGTTCTTC.

This clonotype showed up many times. This chain connects TRBV9 to TRBJ2-3; tentatively, D is TRBD1 (5 bases). The CDR3 runs 14 residues. CDR1 SGDLS and CDR2 YYNGEE come from the germline V gene. Between the trimmed V and J ends, which lost 0 bases and 2 bases, there was a span of 7 bases. CDR3 residues: CASSVEDNTDTQYF. The CDR3 coding sequence is TGTGCCAGCAGCGTAGAGGACAACACAGATACGCAGTATTTT.

Ten or more counts support this clonotype. The chain joins TRBV6-6 to TRBJ2-3, with D unresolved. V lost 3 bases and J 5 bases, leaving 12 bases between the germline ends. Germline assignment: CDR1 MNHNY and CDR2 SVGAGI (reference sequence). The CDR3 has 14 residues. CDR3 DNA sequence: TGTGCCAGCAGTTATTTAAGTTACGTAGATACGCAGTATTTT. This translates into CASSYLSYVDTQYF.

By its share, this clonotype is medium-sized. The J gene is TRBJ2-1, the V gene TRBV4-3; D is uncertain. Germline V gene data show CDR1 as LGHNA and CDR2 as YSLEER. V shed 0 bases and J shed 8 bases, with 17 bases lying between them. This CDR3 comprises 16 residues. The CDR3 DNA sequence: TGCGCCAGCAGCCAAGATAGTACGACGGTTTGGGATGAGCAGTTCTTC. It yields the protein CASSQDSTTVWDEQFF.

The DNA of the CDR3 is TGTGCCAGCAGCTTATTTCTTAGTGGGACAGGGGATGGCTACACCTTC. As protein: CASSLFLSGTGDGYTF. The chain employs TRBV7-9 and TRBJ1-2; 10 nucleotides align to TRBD1. The CDR3 sequence is 16 residues long. The germline CDR1 and CDR2 sequences are SEHNR and FQNEAQ (reference sequence). The trim removed 2 bases at V and 6 bases at J, leaving 9 bases unmatched.

This clonotype came up many times. This chain uses TRBV20-1 with TRBJ2-7, with D unresolved. The CDR3 has 14 amino acids. V lost 6 bases to trimming and J lost 0 bases, with 15 bases between them. CDR1 is DFQATT, CDR2 SNEGSKA, per germline (reference sequence). CDR3 sequence (DNA): TGCAGTGCCACAGCAGGACCAAGCTCCTACGAGCAGTACTTC. Protein: CSATAGPSSYEQYF.

This clonotype was recorded at least ten times. This rearrangement joins TRBV29-1 to TRBJ2-2; the D gene is possibly TRBD1 (6 bases). Germline V CDR1 and CDR2: SQVTM, ANQGSEA. The CDR3 length is 14 residues. Trimming stripped 4 bases from V and 0 bases from J, with 9 bases between. The CDR3 DNA reads TGCAGCGTTGTGGGGACAACGAACACCGGGGAGCTGTTTTTT. It is translated as CSVVGTTNTGELFF.